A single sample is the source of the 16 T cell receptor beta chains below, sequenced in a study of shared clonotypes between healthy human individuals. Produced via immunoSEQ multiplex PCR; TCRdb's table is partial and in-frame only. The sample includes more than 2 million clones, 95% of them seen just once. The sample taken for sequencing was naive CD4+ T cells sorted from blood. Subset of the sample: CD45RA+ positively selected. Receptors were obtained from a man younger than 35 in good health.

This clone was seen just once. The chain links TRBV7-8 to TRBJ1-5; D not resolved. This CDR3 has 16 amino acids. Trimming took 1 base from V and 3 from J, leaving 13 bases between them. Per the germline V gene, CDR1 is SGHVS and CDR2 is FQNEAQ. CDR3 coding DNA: TGTGCCAGCAGCTTAGATCCCGGACGGAACAATCAGCCCCAGCATTTT. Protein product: CASSLDPGRNNQPQHF.

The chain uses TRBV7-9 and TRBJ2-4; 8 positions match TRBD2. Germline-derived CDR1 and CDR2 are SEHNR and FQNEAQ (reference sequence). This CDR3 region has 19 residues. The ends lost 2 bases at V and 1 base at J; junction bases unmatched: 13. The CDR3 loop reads CASSLSGGARVMAKNIQYF. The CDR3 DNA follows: TGTGCCAGCAGCTTATCGGGAGGGGCACGGGTTATGGCCAAAAACATTCAGTACTTC.

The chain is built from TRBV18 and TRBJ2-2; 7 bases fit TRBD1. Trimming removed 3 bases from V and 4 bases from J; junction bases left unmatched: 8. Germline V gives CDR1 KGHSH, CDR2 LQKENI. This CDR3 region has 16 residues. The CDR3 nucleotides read TGTGCCAGCTCACCGGAATACAGGGGTGGCACCGGGGAGCTGTTTTTT. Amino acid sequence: CASSPEYRGGTGELFF. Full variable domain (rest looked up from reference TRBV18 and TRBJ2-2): NAGVMQNPRHLVRRRGQEARLRCSPMKGHSHVYWYRQLPEEGLKFMVYLQKENIIDESGMPKERFSAEFPKEGPSILRIQQVVRGDSAAYFCASSPEYRGGTGELFFGEGSRLTVL.

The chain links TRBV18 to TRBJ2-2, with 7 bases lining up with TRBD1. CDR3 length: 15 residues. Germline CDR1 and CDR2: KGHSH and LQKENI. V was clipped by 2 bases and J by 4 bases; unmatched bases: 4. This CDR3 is CASSPVTGSTGELFF. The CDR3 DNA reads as TGTGCCAGCTCACCAGTGACAGGGAGCACCGGGGAGCTGTTTTTT.

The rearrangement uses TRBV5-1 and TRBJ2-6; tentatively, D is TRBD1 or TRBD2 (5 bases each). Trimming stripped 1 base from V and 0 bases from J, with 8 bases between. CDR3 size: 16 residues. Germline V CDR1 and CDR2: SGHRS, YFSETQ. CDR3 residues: CASSLRGDSGANVLTF. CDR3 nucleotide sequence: TGCGCCAGCAGCTTGCGGGGCGACTCTGGGGCCAACGTCCTGACTTTC.

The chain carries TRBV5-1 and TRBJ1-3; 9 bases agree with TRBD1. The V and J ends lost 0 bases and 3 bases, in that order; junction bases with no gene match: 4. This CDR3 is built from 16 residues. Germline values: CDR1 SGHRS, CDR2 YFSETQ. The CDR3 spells CASSLGAGQGGNTIYF. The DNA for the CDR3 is TGCGCCAGCAGCTTGGGCGCGGGACAGGGTGGAAACACCATATATTTT. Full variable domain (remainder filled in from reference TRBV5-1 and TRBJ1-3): KAGVTQTPRYLIKTRGQQVTLSCSPISGHRSVSWYQQTPGQGLQFLFEYFSETQRNKGNFPGRFSGRQFSNSRSEMNVSTLELGDSALYLCASSLGAGQGGNTIYFGEGSWLTVV.

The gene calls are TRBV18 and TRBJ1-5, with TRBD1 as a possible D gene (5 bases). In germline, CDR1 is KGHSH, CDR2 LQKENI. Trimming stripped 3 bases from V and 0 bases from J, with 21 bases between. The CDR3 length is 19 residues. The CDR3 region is CASSPAAGGLLGSNQPQHF. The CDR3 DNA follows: TGTGCCAGCTCACCGGCCGCCGGGGGACTTTTGGGTAGCAATCAGCCCCAGCATTTT.

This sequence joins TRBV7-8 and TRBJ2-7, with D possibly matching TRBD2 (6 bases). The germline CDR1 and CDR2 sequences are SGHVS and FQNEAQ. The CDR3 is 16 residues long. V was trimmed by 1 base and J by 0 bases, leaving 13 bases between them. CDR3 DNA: TGTGCCAGCAGCTTAGGGATCGCGGGAAGCTCCTACGAGCAGTACTTC. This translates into CASSLGIAGSSYEQYF.

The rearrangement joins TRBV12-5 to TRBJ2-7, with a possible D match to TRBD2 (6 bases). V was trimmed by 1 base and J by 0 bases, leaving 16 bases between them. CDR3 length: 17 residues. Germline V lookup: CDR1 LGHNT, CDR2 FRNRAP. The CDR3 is CASGLGPGTSSSYEQYF. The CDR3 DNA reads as TGTGCTAGTGGTTTGGGACCAGGGACTTCGAGCTCCTACGAGCAGTACTTC. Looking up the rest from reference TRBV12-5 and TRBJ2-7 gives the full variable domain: DARVTQTPRHKVTEMGQEVTMRCQPILGHNTVFWYRQTMMQGLELLAYFRNRAPLDDSGMPKDRFSAEMPDATLATLKIQPSEPRDSAVYFCASGLGPGTSSSYEQYFGPGTRLTVT.

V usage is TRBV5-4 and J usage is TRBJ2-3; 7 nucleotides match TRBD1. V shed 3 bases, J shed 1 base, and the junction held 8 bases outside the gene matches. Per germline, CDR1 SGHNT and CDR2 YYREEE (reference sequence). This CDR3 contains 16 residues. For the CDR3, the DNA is TGTGCCAGCAGCTCGCAAGGGACAGCCCGCACAGATACGCAGTATTTT. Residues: CASSSQGTARTDTQYF.

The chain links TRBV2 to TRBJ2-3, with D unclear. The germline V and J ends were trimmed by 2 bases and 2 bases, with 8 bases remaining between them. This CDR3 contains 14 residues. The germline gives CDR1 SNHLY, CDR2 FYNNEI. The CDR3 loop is CASSELVFTDTQYF. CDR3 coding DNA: TGTGCCAGCAGTGAATTGGTCTTCACAGATACGCAGTATTTT.

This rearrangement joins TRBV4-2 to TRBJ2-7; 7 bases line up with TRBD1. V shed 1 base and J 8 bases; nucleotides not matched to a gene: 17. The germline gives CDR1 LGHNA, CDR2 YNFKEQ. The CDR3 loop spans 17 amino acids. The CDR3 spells CASSQVYPGQDVAKQYF. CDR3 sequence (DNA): TGTGCCAGCAGCCAAGTCTATCCTGGACAGGATGTGGCTAAGCAGTACTTC.

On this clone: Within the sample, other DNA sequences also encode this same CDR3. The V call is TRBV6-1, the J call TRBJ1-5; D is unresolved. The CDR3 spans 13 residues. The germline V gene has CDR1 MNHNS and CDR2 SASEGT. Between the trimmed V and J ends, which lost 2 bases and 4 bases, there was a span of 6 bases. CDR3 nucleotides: TGTGCCAGCAGTGAATTTGGGAATCAGCCCCAGCATTTT. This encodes CASSEFGNQPQHF.

The chain's CDR3 is CATSKELTGVIEAFF. The DNA of the CDR3 is TGTGCCACCAGCAAGGAGCTTACAGGGGTGATTGAAGCTTTCTTT. The chain is built from TRBV15 and TRBJ1-1, with TRBD1 matching 7 bases. Trimming took 4 bases from V and 7 from J; bases not matched to a gene: 12. This CDR3 has 15 residues. The germline V gene encodes CDR1 LNHNV and CDR2 YYDKDF (reference sequence).

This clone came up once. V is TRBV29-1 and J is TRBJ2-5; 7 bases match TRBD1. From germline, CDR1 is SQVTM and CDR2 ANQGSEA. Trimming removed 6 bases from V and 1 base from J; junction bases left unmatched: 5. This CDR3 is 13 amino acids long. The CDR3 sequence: CSVETGAQETQYF. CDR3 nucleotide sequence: TGCAGCGTCGAAACAGGGGCCCAAGAGACCCAGTACTTC.

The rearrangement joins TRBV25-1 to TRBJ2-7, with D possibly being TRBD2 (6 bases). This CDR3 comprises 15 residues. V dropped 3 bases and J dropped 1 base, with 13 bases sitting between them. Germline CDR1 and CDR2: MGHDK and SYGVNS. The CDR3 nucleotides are TGTGCCAGCAGTGACCACCCGGGAGATTCCTACGAGCAGTACTTC. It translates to CASSDHPGDSYEQYF.